This TCR beta chain was captured in a study of radiation and T cells in renal cell carcinoma. TCRdb's table, derived via immunoSEQ multiplex PCR, lists solely in-frame clones and lacks some. Altogether approximately 70,000 clones are present, 60% to 85% being singletons, with the ten largest covering approximately 6.6%. As for this clone: What it binds is not known.

Study observations and caveats: From baseline, blood top tumor clonotypes peaked at 2 weeks post-radiation.

The CDR3 runs 17 residues. CDR1 MNHNS and CDR2 SASEGT come from the germline V gene. The V gene end was trimmed by 3 bases and the J gene end by 0 bases; junction bases not matched to a gene: 4. Described time point: blood 4 weeks post-SBRT, at nephrectomy. This sample's treatment: 15 Gy SBRT to primary tumor, nephrectomy 4 weeks later. Nephrectomy followed 15 Gy stereotactic body radiation by 4 weeks. The rearrangement uses TRBV6-1 and TRBJ2-3; 12 nucleotides align to TRBD2. This TCR came from a man in his 60s with renal cell carcinoma. This specimen consisted of blood, obtained from a patient whose treatment included radiotherapy and nephrectomy. The DNA of the CDR3 is TGTGCCAGCAGTGATTCAGGACTAGCGGGGAGCACAGATACGCAGTATTTT. Translation gives CASSDSGLAGSTDTQYF.